This TCR beta chain is drawn from a study of cytomegalovirus exposure and HLA in healthy donors. Deletions cut 3 bases from V and 1 base from J, with 16 bases between. Germline lookup yields CDR1 LNHDA and CDR2 SQIVND (reference sequence). This CDR3 comprises 17 residues. The PCR used 60 Vbeta and 13 Jbeta primers. The protocol was immunoSEQ multiplex PCR, while the TCRdb copy is restricted to in-frame clones and leaves out a portion. The profile shows 150,000 to 200,000 clones, about 75% of them singletons. The receptor was derived from a man aged 18-30 years in good health and CMV-seropositive. The genes are TRBV19 and TRBJ1-5; TRBD1 is a possible D gene (6 bases). The material sequenced was PBMCs. The CDR3 loop is CASSMGQGSKSNQPQHF. In DNA form, the CDR3 reads TGTGCCAGTAGTATGGGGCAGGGGTCAAAGAGCAATCAGCCCCAGCATTTT.